A single sample gave rise to the 2 T cell receptor beta chains below, sequenced in a study of CD8+ T cells in alopecia areata. RNA, once extracted, was reverse transcribed into cDNA for use as the sequencing template. TCRdb's table, derived via immunoSEQ multiplex PCR, lists solely in-frame clones and lacks some. The table records about 190,000 clones, roughly three fifths of them present only once. Treatment defined: oral pan-JAK inhibitor, 5-10 mg twice daily. Material: CD8+ T cells sorted from blood, obtained at week 24, from a patient treated with tofacitinib. The receptor source for this set is a human donor with alopecia areata.

This clone was detected a few times. J is TRBJ2-1 and V is TRBV29-1, with unresolved D. The V end was cut by 0 bases, the J end by 6 bases, with 3 bases between. CDR3 length: 11 amino acids. CDR1 is SQVTM, CDR2 ANQGSEA, per germline. The CDR3 loop is CSVEEINEQFF. Written as DNA, the CDR3 is TGCAGCGTTGAAGAAATCAATGAGCAGTTCTTC.

The table lists this clone with a few counts. The chain employs TRBV7-9 and TRBJ2-7, with D perhaps given as TRBD1 or TRBD2 (6 bases each). Between the trimmed V and J ends, which lost 6 bases and 6 bases, there was a span of 21 bases. The V gene's germline CDR1 is SEHNR and CDR2 FQNEAQ (reference sequence). The CDR3 covers 15 residues. CDR3 protein: CASRPPGAGTGEQYF. Here the CDR3 DNA reads TGTGCCAGCAGGCCGCCGGGGGCGGGGACGGGCGAGCAGTACTTC.